A selection of T cell receptor beta chains follows, all from one sample in a study of cytomegalovirus exposure and HLA in healthy donors. The table came from immunoSEQ multiplex PCR; TCRdb's copy has only in-frame clones and leaves some out. The table lists approximately 160,000 clones, 70% to 90% of them singletons, with around 6% in the top ten. The specimen sequenced was PBMCs. Receptor source: a woman aged 30 to 39 in good health and CMV-seronegative. The CDR3 runs from the conserved cysteine through the conserved F or W. Each record gives: J gene, V gene, CDR3 protein.

>TRBJ2-2|TRBV10-1
CASSGSTGTLGTNTGELFF
>TRBJ2-1|TRBV11-2
CASSYSIGTYNEQFF
>TRBJ2-3|TRBV7-2
CASSLNPSLAGTDTQYF
>TRBJ1-2|TRBV5-1
CASSPDRGGGYTF
>TRBJ1-3|TRBV5-1
CASSLSSSGNTIYF
>TRBJ1-1|TRBV27
CASSFVRGRTEAFF
>TRBJ2-5|TRBV2
CASLPELETQYF
>TRBJ2-7|TRBV6-5
CASSYSIGRHPYEQYF
>TRBJ1-2|TRBV5-6
CASSTRGGAQNYGYTF
>TRBJ2-5|TRBV7-6
CASSLGSKETQYF
>TRBJ2-7|TRBV7-8
CASSSAESYEQYF
>TRBJ1-4|TRBV27
CASSLSYPWGGKTNEKLFF
>TRBJ2-5|TRBV7-9
CASSLVGRRGQETQYF
>TRBJ1-2|TRBV7-9
CASSLGQGPQYGYTF
>TRBJ1-5|TRBV6-1
CASSEGGYRVQPQHF
>TRBJ2-5|TRBV6-1
CASSEGIRGLETQYF
>TRBJ1-1|TRBV4-3
CASSHRVGPANTEAFF
>TRBJ2-1|TRBV4-2
CASSQGPGTNYNEQFF
>TRBJ2-7|TRBV29-1
CSVVRGLTYEQYF
>TRBJ2-3|TRBV5-1
CASSGGTPSTDTQYF
>TRBJ1-4|TRBV6-5
CASTINRGAREKLFF
>TRBJ2-1|TRBV9
CASSPKSSYNEQFF
>TRBJ2-2|TRBV9
CASSVVSTYTGELFF
>TRBJ1-5|TRBV19
CASSTSGQGRQPQHF
>TRBJ2-3|TRBV6-4
CASSDQATDTQYF
>TRBJ1-2|TRBV19
CASSITGGVYGYTF
>TRBJ2-7|TRBV30
CAWRETGVYEQYF
>TRBJ1-1|TRBV5-6
CASSPGGRAEAFF
>TRBJ2-3|TRBV15
CATSRTAGGVTDTQYF
>TRBJ1-3|TRBV5-1
CASSLSGGAGGNTIYF
>TRBJ2-3|TRBV7-3
CASRRGTSGSVADTQYF
>TRBJ1-1|TRBV7-9
CATTQGSAMNTEAFF
>TRBJ1-4|TRBV6-5
CASSYSFTATNEKLFF
>TRBJ1-6|TRBV5-6
CASSYWTVTNSPLHF
>TRBJ2-2|TRBV7-8
CASSLGGPVAGELFF
>TRBJ2-7|TRBV28
CATQGVVSYEQYF
>TRBJ2-7|TRBV27
CASSRSGTGVEQYF
>TRBJ1-1|TRBV28
CASSGPRDMYGDTEAFF
>TRBJ2-7|TRBV9
CASSVAQSSYEQYF
>TRBJ1-1|TRBV27
CASSRPGQMNTEAFF
>TRBJ2-7|TRBV6-5
CASSLQASYEQYF
>TRBJ2-1|TRBV7-9
CASSPPSGGRVF
>TRBJ1-2|TRBV15
CATRDRRTGVQANYGYTF
>TRBJ2-1|TRBV2
CASKFGTGSSNEQFF
>TRBJ2-7|TRBV19
CASSPLPGSNRYEQYF